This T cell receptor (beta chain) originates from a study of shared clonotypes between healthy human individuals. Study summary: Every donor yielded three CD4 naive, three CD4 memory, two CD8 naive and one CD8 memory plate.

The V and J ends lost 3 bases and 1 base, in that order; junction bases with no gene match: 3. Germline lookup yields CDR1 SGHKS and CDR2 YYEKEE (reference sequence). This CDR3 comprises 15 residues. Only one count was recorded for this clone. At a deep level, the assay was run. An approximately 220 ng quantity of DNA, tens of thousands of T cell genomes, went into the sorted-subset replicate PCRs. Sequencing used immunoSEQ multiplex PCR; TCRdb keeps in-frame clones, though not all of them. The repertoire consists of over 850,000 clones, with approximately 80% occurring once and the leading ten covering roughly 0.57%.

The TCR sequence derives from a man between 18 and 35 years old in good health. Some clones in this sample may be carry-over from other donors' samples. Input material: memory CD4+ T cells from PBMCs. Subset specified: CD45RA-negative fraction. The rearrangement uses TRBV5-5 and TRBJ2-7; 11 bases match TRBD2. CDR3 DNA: TGTGCCAGCAGCTGGGGACTAGCGGATTCCTACGAGCAGTACTTC. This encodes CASSWGLADSYEQYF.